The present TCR beta chain was sequenced within a study of blood T cell repertoires in COVID-19. In the study overall: Some COVID-19 samples were acute and others convalescent; all came from the United States, Italy and Spain.

Authors' methods: Nucleated cell counts were estimated from reference gene primer amplification. Profiled with immunoSEQ multiplex PCR; TCRdb holds only in-frame clones, not every one. V and J calls and clone size are copied from that table; D and trimming were computed from the DNA. The sample lists 200,000 to 300,000 clones, about 89% occurring once. The CDR3 contains 13 residues. J gave up 6 bases and V 5 bases, and 6 bases lay outside the gene matches. CDR1 and CDR2 from the germline V gene are MDHEN and SYDVKM. This clone was recorded only once. The TCR was taken from a woman aged 50 to 65 with acute or convalescent COVID-19. The gene calls are TRBV28 and TRBJ1-2; TRBD1 aligns across 7 bases. Material for sequencing was peripheral blood. The CDR3 DNA reads as TGTGCCAGCAGTCTCCCAGGGGGAGATGGCTACACCTTC. It translates to CASSLPGGDGYTF.